The clone carrying this TCR beta chain was picked up many times. Antigen: not known. The data derive from a study of CD8 T cells in ankylosing spondylitis. Overall study findings and caveats: According to the report, clones linked to the disease were significantly enriched in matched synovial fluid samples taken from ankylosing spondylitis patients. Some of the motif variants had earlier been found in reactive arthritis patients' fluid and blood. The study identified a TCR beta motif of seven or eight highly homologous variants that appeared characteristic of ankylosing spondylitis blood.

In making TCR beta libraries, quantitative 5'-RACE with molecular barcodes was used. From the 5' RACE reads, TCRdb called clonotypes with MiXCR, one entry per CDR3 protein. The data show hundreds of thousands of distinct CDR3 sequences, with approximately 8% seen just once and more than 4.5% held by the top ten. This CDR3 has 15 residues. V lost 8 bases to trimming and J lost 3 bases, with 16 bases between them. Specimen: blood, either unsorted or a sorted T cell fraction (not recorded which). This clonotype was sampled from a female donor with ankylosing spondylitis or in good health (not recorded which). The rearrangement uses TRBV12-3 or TRBV12-4 and TRBJ1-4; no firm D call. CDR3: CASAKFRAANEKLFF. As DNA, the CDR3 is TGTGCCAGCGCCAAGTTCCGGGCCGCTAATGAAAAACTGTTTTTT.